This TCR beta chain was sequenced in a study of T cell responses to AZD1222 COVID-19 vaccine. Some clones are missing from TCRdb's copy, which holds only in-frame ones; the method was immunoSEQ multiplex PCR. In the table there are 150,000 or so clones, about 91% of which are singletons. The trim removed 1 base at V and 7 bases at J, leaving 3 bases unmatched. The CDR3 is 15 amino acids. Germline assignment: CDR1 SGHTA and CDR2 FQGTGA. Study-wide findings and caveats: Sampled repertoires all dated from after the peak T cell response.

Concerning this clone: The antigen remains undetermined.

This chain links TRBV7-3 with TRBJ2-1; TRBD2 agrees at 11 bases. This TCR derives from an adult in good health. This material consisted of peripheral blood, taken on day 0 of AZD1222 vaccination. The CDR3 nucleotides read TGTGCCAGCAGCTTAATACTAGCGGGGGTGAATGAGCAGTTCTTC. It specifies CASSLILAGVNEQFF.